This paragraph reports one T cell receptor (beta chain). The table came from immunoSEQ multiplex PCR; TCRdb's copy has only in-frame clones and leaves some out. Of about 73,000 clones in the sample, approximately 93% were seen once. This sample was included in a study of technical replicates of blood from a few donors. Per germline, CDR1 SGHTA and CDR2 FQGNSA. The CDR3 is 14 amino acids. The V gene lost 5 bases and the J gene lost 4 bases, with 14 bases spanning the gap. The receptor's source is a human donor in good health. Input material: T cells isolated from PBMCs. This chain links TRBV7-2 with TRBJ1-1; D remains unclear. The CDR3 spells CASSDLGAGTEAFF. The CDR3, as DNA: TGTGCCAGCAGCGACCTGGGCGCGGGCACTGAAGCTTTCTTT. The whole variable domain, filled in from reference TRBV7-2 and TRBJ1-1, reads GAGVSQSPSNKVTEKGKDVELRCDPISGHTALYWYRQSLGQGLEFLIYFQGNSAPDKSGLPSDRFSAERTGGSVSTLTIQRTQQEDSAVYLCASSDLGAGTEAFFGQGTRLTVV.